A single sample gave rise to the 18 T cell receptor beta chains below, sequenced in a study of blood T cell repertoires in COVID-19. TCRdb keeps only in-frame clones here, not all; method: immunoSEQ multiplex PCR. The sample lists tens of thousands of clones; about 88% were seen once. The sample consisted of peripheral blood. The receptors were gathered from a man aged 65-85 years with acute or convalescent COVID-19.

The V gene is TRBV4-3, the J gene TRBJ1-4; the match to TRBD1 covers 7 bases. The CDR3 spans 16 residues. J lost 11 bases, V lost 1 base, and 13 bases had no gene match. CDR1 LGHNA and CDR2 YSLEER come from the germline V gene. This CDR3 reads CASSQGRQGGLGKLFF. In DNA, the CDR3 is TGCGCCAGCAGCCAAGGGCGACAGGGTGGCTTAGGGAAACTGTTTTTT.

The chain's CDR3 is CASSLSPNSYGYTF. CDR3 bases: TGTGCCAGCAGCTTAAGTCCGAACAGCTATGGCTACACCTTC. This sequence joins TRBV7-2 and TRBJ1-2, with unresolved D. The V end lost 2 bases, the J end lost 4 bases, and 11 bases lay between the germline ends. Germline V lookup: CDR1 SGHTA, CDR2 FQGNSA. The CDR3 runs 14 residues.

This chain links TRBV5-8 with TRBJ2-5; TRBD2 agrees at 10 bases. With 0 bases clipped from V and 5 bases from J, the junction kept 4 bases outside the gene matches. This CDR3 has 15 residues. In germline, CDR1 is SGHTS, CDR2 YDEGEE. CDR3 in amino acids: CASSLGLAGVETQYF. In DNA form, the CDR3 reads TGTGCCAGCAGCTTGGGGCTAGCGGGGGTGGAGACCCAGTACTTC.

This chain links TRBV6-6 with TRBJ2-7; D is possibly TRBD1 (6 bases). This CDR3 is built from 15 residues. Germline V gene lookup returns CDR1 MNHNY and CDR2 SVGAGI (reference sequence). The V end lost 5 bases, the J end lost 6 bases, and 20 bases lay between the germline ends. The CDR3 sequence: CASSKDPGQGREQYF. In DNA form, the CDR3 reads TGTGCCAGCAGTAAAGATCCGGGACAAGGGCGCGAGCAGTACTTC.

This chain joins TRBV23-1 and TRBJ1-2; 7 bases are a match to TRBD1. TRBV23-1 is filed as an ORF, its function uncertain. The V and J ends lost 5 bases and 1 base, in that order; junction bases with no gene match: 22. The CDR3 length is 20 residues. DNA of the CDR3: TGCGCCAGCAGTTCCAATGTGGGTAAAACAGGGGAAGGTGGTAACTATGGCTACACCTTC. The encoded protein is CASSSNVGKTGEGGNYGYTF.

The V call is TRBV4-1, the J call TRBJ2-7; 10 positions agree with TRBD2. CDR3 length equals 15 residues. Germline V lookup: CDR1 MGHRA, CDR2 YSYEKL. J lost 2 bases, V lost 1 base, and 2 bases had no gene match. CDR3 bases: TGCGCCAGCAGCCAAGGGAGCGGGGGGGCCTACGAGCAGTACTTC. This codes for CASSQGSGGAYEQYF.

V usage is TRBV19 and J usage is TRBJ2-1; 10 bases line up with TRBD2. J was trimmed by 5 bases and V by 0 bases; bases with no gene match: 4. The CDR3 is 16 amino acids. From germline, CDR1 is LNHDA and CDR2 SQIVND (reference sequence). CDR3 region: CASSIEFLAGDNEQFF. The DNA for the CDR3 is TGTGCCAGTAGTATAGAGTTCCTAGCGGGGGACAATGAGCAGTTCTTC. The full variable domain, rest sourced from reference TRBV19 and TRBJ2-1, is DGGITQSPKYLFRKEGQNVTLSCEQNLNHDAMYWYRQDPGQGLRLIYYSQIVNDFQKGDIAEGYSVSREKKESFPLTVTSAQKNPTAFYLCASSIEFLAGDNEQFFGPGTRLTVL.

The V call is TRBV7-6, the J call TRBJ2-3, with 9 bases lining up with TRBD1. The CDR3 consists of 16 residues. The V segment lost 5 bases and the J segment 4 bases; nucleotides outside the gene matches: 10. Looked up from germline, CDR1 is SGHVS and CDR2 is FNYEAQ. For the CDR3, the DNA is TGTGCCAGCAGCCTACGTTTGGGACAGGGACCAGATACGCAGTATTTT. This sequence encodes CASSLRLGQGPDTQYF.

The chain couples TRBV5-4 to TRBJ2-5; 8 positions agree with TRBD2. V gave up 4 bases and J gave up 2 bases; unmatched junction bases: 7. The CDR3 has 15 amino acids. The germline V gene has CDR1 SGHNT and CDR2 YYREEE (reference sequence). The CDR3 here is CASSKPGLEQETQYF. The CDR3 coding sequence is TGTGCCAGCAGCAAACCGGGACTAGAACAAGAGACCCAGTACTTC. The variable domain in full, completed from reference TRBV5-4 and TRBJ2-5, reads ETGVTQSPTHLIKTRGQQVTLRCSSQSGHNTVSWYQQALGQGPQFIFQYYREEENGRGNFPPRFSGLQFPNYSSELNVNALELDDSALYLCASSKPGLEQETQYFGPGTRLLVL.

The chain is built from TRBV3-1 (or the pseudogene TRBV3-2) and TRBJ1-2, with D unclear. The germline V gene encodes CDR1 LGHDT and CDR2 YNNKEL (reference sequence). The V gene lost 5 bases and the J gene lost 7 bases, with 8 bases spanning the gap. There are 11 residues in the CDR3. CDR3 sequence (DNA): TGTGCCAGCAGCTCCCTAGCTGGCTACACCTTC. Translating it yields CASSSLAGYTF.

With regard to this clone: A junction end diverges from the germline sequence, so it may reflect a read error. V and J are TRBV18 and TRBJ2-1; 9 bases map to TRBD2. This CDR3 is built from 18 residues. Germline assignment: CDR1 KGHSH and CDR2 LQKENI. The DNA for the CDR3 is TGCGCCAGCTCCCCAGTTAAACGCGGCGGGGGGGCAGACAATGAGCAGTTCTTC. Translating gives CASSPVKRGGGADNEQFF.

The rearrangement uses TRBV3-1 (or the pseudogene TRBV3-2) and TRBJ2-4, with TRBD2 matching over 12 bases. Germline V gene lookup returns CDR1 LGHDT and CDR2 YNNKEL (reference sequence). V shed 2 bases, J shed 3 bases, and the junction held 8 bases outside the gene matches. This CDR3 has 18 residues. The CDR3 loop reads CASSQLMTSGSNKNIQYF. The DNA for the CDR3 is TGTGCCAGCAGCCAACTCATGACTAGCGGGAGTAACAAAAACATTCAGTACTTC.

This clone turned up a few times. J is TRBJ1-2 and V is TRBV2; no clear D gene. This CDR3 has 12 residues. V lost 6 bases and J 7 bases, leaving 12 bases between the germline ends. Germline lookup yields CDR1 SNHLY and CDR2 FYNNEI. CDR3 sequence: CASRISGFGYTF. The CDR3 bases are TGTGCCAGCAGGATTTCAGGTTTTGGCTACACCTTC.

This chain uses TRBV5-1 with TRBJ2-1; D possibly corresponds to TRBD2 (6 bases). V lost 1 base and J 3 bases, leaving 11 bases between the germline ends. Germline lookup yields CDR1 SGHRS and CDR2 YFSETQ. The CDR3 loop spans 15 amino acids. CDR3 DNA sequence: TGCGCCAGCAGCTTGTTAGTCGGGGGCTACAATGAGCAGTTCTTC. This sequence encodes CASSLLVGGYNEQFF.

The chain links TRBV2 to TRBJ2-7, with a weak D call TRBD1 (6 bases). The CDR3 runs to 13 residues. Trimming left V 7 bases short and J 5 bases short, with 15 bases between. Per the germline V gene, CDR1 is SNHLY and CDR2 is FYNNEI. Here the CDR3 reads CASNEDSRNEQYF. The CDR3 DNA reads TGTGCCAGCAATGAGGACAGCCGCAACGAGCAGTACTTC.

V usage is TRBV5-1 and J usage is TRBJ1-5; D uncertain. CDR1 and CDR2 from the germline V gene are SGHRS and YFSETQ. Trimming shortened V by 0 bases and J by 0 bases, and 13 bases separated the two germline ends. The CDR3 runs to 17 residues. For the CDR3, the DNA is TGCGCCAGCAGCTTGGGTGGAACGGGTTATAGCAATCAGCCCCAGCATTTT. It specifies CASSLGGTGYSNQPQHF.

The chain links TRBV11-2 to TRBJ2-7, with D uncertain. The CDR3 is 12 residues long. The V end lost 3 bases, the J end lost 1 base, and 4 bases lay between the germline ends. Germline lookup yields CDR1 SGHAT and CDR2 FQNNGV. In DNA, the CDR3 is TGTGCCAGCAGCTTTCCGTCCTACGAGCAGTACTTC. This translates into CASSFPSYEQYF.

This chain connects TRBV7-9 to TRBJ1-5, with D maybe TRBD1 (6 bases). V was pared by 5 bases and J by 2 bases, with 10 bases between. Germline V gives CDR1 SEHNR, CDR2 FQNEAQ (reference sequence). The CDR3 contains 14 residues. The CDR3 protein is CASSAQGGNQPQHF. The CDR3 DNA follows: TGTGCCAGCAGCGCACAGGGTGGCAATCAGCCCCAGCATTTT.